Listed below are T cell receptor beta chains from one sample, sequenced in a study of cytomegalovirus exposure and HLA in healthy donors. Repertoires were generated with immunoSEQ multiplex PCR, while TCRdb's copy carries only in-frame clones and drops some. The repertoire holds about 170,000 clones, with about 65% as singletons. The sequencing input was PBMCs. These receptors were collected from a girl aged 10-17 years in good health and CMV-seronegative. Both conserved end residues are part of each CDR3. Fields, in order: V gene, D gene, J gene, clone size, CDR3 protein, CDR3 DNA. A D gene is named only where the DNA matches it firmly. Clone size, where shown, is once, few, many, or a class for clones that have expanded.

TRBV7-2,TRBD2,TRBJ2-7,few,CASSLGIAGGLEQYF,TGTGCCAGCAGCTTAGGGATAGCGGGGGGCCTAGAACAGTACTTC
TRBV6-5,NA,TRBJ1-1,NA,CASSPVPMNTEAFF,TGTGCCAGCAGCCCCGTACCTATGAACACTGAAGCTTTCTTT
TRBV5-1,NA,TRBJ1-4,few,CASSLGGLRTTNEKLFF,TGCGCCAGCAGCTTGGGGGGGCTGAGAACAACTAATGAAAAACTGTTTTTT
TRBV12-5,NA,TRBJ2-7,few,CASAALRGYEQYF,TGTGCTAGTGCCGCCCTGCGGGGCTACGAGCAGTACTTC
TRBV11-2,TRBD2,TRBJ2-7,NA,CASCRGSGINYEQYF,TGTGCCAGCTGTAGGGGTAGCGGGATAAATTACGAGCAGTACTTC
TRBV2,TRBD2,TRBJ2-5,NA,CASTEQLAGAGETQYF,TGTGCCAGCACCGAGCAGCTAGCGGGGGCCGGAGAGACCCAGTACTTC
TRBV6-1,TRBD2,TRBJ2-7,few,CASSELGGGPLEQYF,TGTGCCAGCAGTGAATTGGGGGGGGGTCCCCTCGAGCAGTACTTC
TRBV2,TRBD1,TRBJ1-2,few,CASREGGWGGYTF,TGTGCCAGCAGAGAAGGGGGCTGGGGTGGCTACACCTTC
TRBV6-1,NA,TRBJ1-3,few,CASSAEGPPLVFSGNTIYF,TGTGCCAGCAGTGCGGAGGGTCCACCTCTGGTTTTCTCTGGAAACACCATATATTTT
TRBV7-9,TRBD1,TRBJ1-6,few,CASSRTTGSHSPLHF,TGTGCCAGCAGCCGTACGACAGGGTCGCATTCACCCCTCCACTTT
TRBV19,TRBD1,TRBJ1-1,NA,CASSITGERNTEAFF,TGTGCCAGTAGTATTACAGGGGAGAGGAACACTGAAGCTTTCTTT
TRBV5-5,NA,TRBJ2-5,NA,CASSLLQQETQYF,TGTGCCAGCAGCTTGCTTCAGCAAGAGACCCAGTACTTC
TRBV19,NA,TRBJ1-1,few,CASSISGNTEAFF,TGTGCCAGTAGTATAAGCGGGAACACTGAAGCTTTCTTT
TRBV6-6,NA,TRBJ2-2,few,CASRQTGELFF,TGTGCCAGCAGACAAACCGGGGAGCTGTTTTTT
TRBV28,NA,TRBJ1-5,NA,CASNSGLNQPQHF,TGTGCCAGCAACTCGGGTCTCAATCAGCCCCAGCATTTT
TRBV6-5,NA,TRBJ2-1,NA,CASSYSSGSYNEQFF,TGTGCCAGCAGTTACTCTAGCGGCTCCTACAATGAGCAGTTCTTC
TRBV6-6,NA,TRBJ1-5,NA,CASRSRVGQPQHF,TGCGCCAGCAGGAGCAGGGTAGGTCAGCCCCAGCATTTT
TRBV18,TRBD1,TRBJ1-3,NA,CASSPRQGETGNTIYF,TGTGCCAGCTCACCCCGACAGGGGGAAACTGGAAACACCATATATTTT
TRBV11-2,NA,TRBJ1-2,NA,CASSLDHSPFTGYTF,TGTGCCAGCAGCTTAGATCACAGCCCCTTTACTGGCTACACCTTC
TRBV4-2,NA,TRBJ1-1,few,CASSQDVRGKAFF,TGTGCCAGCAGCCAAGATGTCCGGGGGAAGGCTTTCTTT
TRBV7-9,TRBD1,TRBJ1-2,NA,CASSFGADRSYGYTF,TGTGCCAGCAGCTTCGGAGCGGACAGGTCCTATGGCTACACCTTC
TRBV27,NA,TRBJ2-7,few,CASSQGLHYEQYF,TGTGCCAGCTCCCAGGGACTCCACTACGAGCAGTACTTC
TRBV12-5,NA,TRBJ2-7,few,CASAPQGISYEQYF,TGTGCTAGTGCCCCTCAGGGGATCTCCTACGAGCAGTACTTC
TRBV7-9,NA,TRBJ1-5,NA,CASSFAGRDQPQHF,TGTGCCAGCAGCTTTGCTGGGCGTGATCAGCCCCAGCATTTT
TRBV5-1,TRBD1,TRBJ1-6,NA,CASSLRAGQSNSPLHF,TGCGCCAGCAGCTTGAGGGCGGGACAGTCGAATTCACCCCTCCACTTT
TRBV2,TRBD1,TRBJ1-1,NA,CASSRDRGINTEAFF,TGTGCCAGCAGCCGGGACAGGGGGATTAACACTGAAGCTTTCTTT
TRBV5-1,NA,TRBJ1-5,NA,CASSRDNNQPQHF,TGCGCCAGCAGCCGGGACAACAATCAGCCCCAGCATTTT
TRBV9,TRBD2,TRBJ2-5,NA,CASSKAGGQETQYF,TGTGCCAGCAGCAAAGCGGGGGGGCAAGAGACCCAGTACTTC
TRBV15,NA,TRBJ1-5,NA,CATRGGGGNQPQHF,TGTGCCACCAGAGGAGGCGGGGGGAATCAGCCCCAGCATTTT
TRBV7-9,TRBD1,TRBJ1-4,NA,CASSPNGGGNNEKLFF,TGTGCCAGCAGCCCAAACGGAGGGGGCAATAATGAAAAACTGTTTTTT
TRBV7-8,TRBD1,TRBJ2-3,once,CASSLGGQGAADTQYF,TGTGCCAGCAGCTTGGGTGGACAGGGGGCTGCAGATACGCAGTATTTT
TRBV19,NA,TRBJ2-5,once,CASSMAGWETQYF,TGTGCCAGTAGTATGGCGGGGTGGGAGACCCAGTACTTC
TRBV19,NA,TRBJ1-2,NA,CASSLLGQYGYTF,TGTGCCAGTAGTTTATTAGGACAGTATGGCTACACCTTC
TRBV29-1,TRBD1,TRBJ1-2,NA,CSVEARGQNGYGYTF,TGCAGCGTTGAGGCTAGGGGGCAGAATGGCTATGGCTACACCTTC
TRBV7-9,TRBD1,TRBJ2-2,NA,CASSYLQGTGELFF,TGTGCTAGCAGCTATCTACAGGGGACCGGGGAGCTGTTTTTT
TRBV19,NA,TRBJ2-5,NA,CASSYRTDAIQETQYF,TGTGCCAGTAGTTATCGGACAGACGCCATCCAAGAGACCCAGTACTTC
TRBV7-8,NA,TRBJ1-1,few,CASSLLVAGNTEAFF,TGTGCCAGCAGCTTACTAGTAGCGGGTAACACTGAAGCTTTCTTT
TRBV2,TRBD2,TRBJ2-7,few,CASSEPLDGGAYEQYF,TGTGCCAGCAGTGAACCCCTTGACGGGGGGGCCTACGAGCAGTACTTC
TRBV19,TRBD2,TRBJ2-3,NA,CASSMVAGGRGADTQYF,TGTGCCAGTAGTATGGTGGCGGGGGGGCGAGGAGCAGATACGCAGTATTTT
TRBV6-4,NA,TRBJ1-5,NA,CASSDLEPYSNQPQHF,TGTGCCAGCAGTGACCTGGAGCCTTATAGCAATCAGCCCCAGCATTTT
TRBV13,TRBD1,TRBJ1-1,once,CASSGTGVEAFF,TGTGCCAGCAGCGGTACAGGGGTTGAAGCTTTCTTT
TRBV7-8,TRBD1,TRBJ1-2,NA,CASSLALQGALYGYTF,TGTGCCAGCAGCTTAGCATTACAGGGGGCTTTATATGGCTACACCTTC
TRBV13,TRBD1,TRBJ1-6,once,CASSSGTGGSPLHF,TGTGCCAGCAGCTCGGGGACAGGGGGTTCACCCCTCCACTTT
TRBV5-6,TRBD1,TRBJ1-1,NA,CASREQGGVNTEAFF,TGTGCCAGCAGGGAACAGGGGGGCGTGAACACTGAAGCTTTCTTT
TRBV6-1,NA,TRBJ1-5,NA,CASSVRSNQPQHF,TGTGCCAGCAGTGTTCGTAGCAATCAGCCCCAGCATTTT
TRBV19,TRBD1,TRBJ1-5,NA,CASSPLTGGVSNQPQHF,TGTGCCAGTAGTCCTTTAACAGGGGGCGTTAGCAATCAGCCCCAGCATTTT
TRBV18,NA,TRBJ1-2,NA,CASSPRGELASGYTF,TGTGCCAGCTCACCACGGGGGGAATTGGCTAGCGGCTACACCTTC
TRBV13,TRBD1,TRBJ2-7,NA,CASSKDGTGSSYEQYF,TGTGCCAGCAGCAAAGACGGGACAGGGAGTTCCTACGAGCAGTACTTC
TRBV14,TRBD2,TRBJ2-7,NA,CASSNIGEGRSYEQYF,TGTGCCAGCAGCAACATAGGGGAGGGGAGGTCCTACGAGCAGTACTTC
TRBV11-2,NA,TRBJ2-7,NA,CASSYGQTYEQYF,TGTGCCAGCAGCTACGGACAGACCTACGAGCAGTACTTC
TRBV27,NA,TRBJ1-4,NA,CASTSLGGVNEKLFF,TGTGCCAGCACCTCATTGGGGGGGGTTAATGAAAAACTGTTTTTT
TRBV6-6,NA,TRBJ1-5,NA,CASSLGGAGNQPQHF,TGTGCCAGCAGTTTGGGGGGGGCCGGGAATCAGCCCCAGCATTTT
TRBV7-3,TRBD2,TRBJ2-1,NA,CASSQSGDSYNEQFF,TGTGCCAGCAGCCAGAGCGGGGACTCCTACAATGAGCAGTTCTTC
TRBV15,NA,TRBJ2-1,few,CATSRDRGGSYNEQFF,TGTGCCACCAGCAGAGACAGGGGCGGCTCCTACAATGAGCAGTTCTTC
TRBV7-2,NA,TRBJ2-7,NA,CASSLKGGGEQYF,TGTGCCAGCAGCTTAAAGGGAGGGGGCGAGCAGTACTTC
TRBV6-1,TRBD2,TRBJ2-5,NA,CASSTLAGGQETQYF,TGTGCCAGCAGCACGCTAGCGGGGGGGCAAGAGACCCAGTACTTC
TRBV2,NA,TRBJ2-7,NA,CASSAGEFLHEQYF,TGTGCCAGCAGTGCCGGGGAATTCCTCCACGAGCAGTACTTC
TRBV2,TRBD1,TRBJ2-7,NA,CASRGDRGMYEQYF,TGTGCCAGCAGGGGGGACAGGGGGATGTACGAGCAGTACTTC
TRBV29-1,NA,TRBJ2-7,NA,CSVGQEGVLGQYF,TGCAGCGTTGGACAGGAAGGAGTCCTGGGGCAGTACTTC